The 20 T cell receptor beta chains presented below share a single source sample, sequenced in a study of identical twins. TCRdb re-derived calls from the 5' RACE reads in MiXCR, one entry per CDR3 protein. The sample records 400,000 to 550,000 distinct CDR3 sequences, about 24% being singletons. These data were also reused for a study on T cells expressing NK-cell markers.

The sequencing input was CD4+ T cells sorted from blood. The source is a young woman in good health.

This clonotype was seen once. V and J are TRBV11-3 and TRBJ2-1; D is possibly TRBD2 (6 bases). V was clipped by 0 bases and J by 1 base, with 10 bases between them. This CDR3 is 16 amino acids long. The V gene's germline CDR1 is SGHNT and CDR2 YENEEA. The CDR3 DNA is TGTGCCAGCAGCTTAGAGGGCGGGATATCCTACAATGAGCAGTTCTTC. Its protein is CASSLEGGISYNEQFF.

The chain carries TRBV5-1 and TRBJ1-6; perhaps TRBD1 as D (6 bases). Trimming took off 0 bases at V and 7 bases at J, with 11 bases between the two ends. The CDR3 consists of 15 residues. CDR1 SGHRS and CDR2 YFSETQ come from the germline V gene. In nucleotides, the CDR3 is TGCGCCAGCAGCTTGGGAGCAGGGGCCAATTCACCCCTCCACTTT. This translates into CASSLGAGANSPLHF.

This chain joins TRBV7-6 and TRBJ2-7; D tentatively reads TRBD1 or TRBD2 (5 bases each). Germline CDR1 and CDR2: SGHVS and FNYEAQ. The V gene lost 1 base and the J gene lost 9 bases, with 16 bases spanning the gap. The CDR3 runs to 14 residues. The CDR3 region has the DNA TGTGCCAGCAGCTTAGGGGGCGCAGGACTCGGGCAGTACTTC. Its translation is CASSLGGAGLGQYF.

The rearrangement uses TRBV20-1 and TRBJ2-1, with TRBD1 matching 8 bases. Germline V lookup: CDR1 DFQATT, CDR2 SNEGSKA (reference sequence). The CDR3 length is 14 residues. V dropped 7 bases and J dropped 7; count of bases not matched to a gene: 12. The CDR3 DNA reads as TGCAGTGTCCAATGGGCAGGGGGCTTAAATGAGCAGTTCTTC. Translating it yields CSVQWAGGLNEQFF.

The rearrangement joins TRBV7-3 to TRBJ2-1, with 8 bases aligning to TRBD1. The CDR3 contains 13 residues. V trimming: 5 bases; J trimming: 8 bases; junction bases outside the gene matches: 5. Looked up from germline, CDR1 is SGHTA and CDR2 is FQGTGA. DNA for the CDR3: TGTGCCAGCAGCGCGCCAGGGGGCGATGAGCAGTTCTTC. Its protein is CASSAPGGDEQFF.

A few counts support this clonotype. The rearrangement uses TRBV27 and TRBJ2-7, with 7 bases fitting TRBD2. CDR1 is MNHEY, CDR2 SMNVEV, per germline (reference sequence). V lost 6 bases and J lost 0; bases outside the gene matches: 5. This CDR3 comprises 14 residues. DNA for the CDR3: TGTGCCAGCAGCCGGTGGGGGGGCTCCTACGAGCAGTACTTC. Its protein product is CASSRWGGSYEQYF.

V gene TRBV7-8 combines with J gene TRBJ2-1, with D unclear. The length of the CDR3 is 9 residues. Per the germline V gene, CDR1 is SGHVS and CDR2 is FQNEAQ. V gave up 9 bases and J gave up 6 bases, with 3 bases separating them. CDR3 bases: TGTGCCAGTCCCAATGAGCAGTTCTTC. It is translated as CASPNEQFF. The full variable domain, in which reference TRBV7-8 and TRBJ2-1 provide the parts outside the CDR3, is GAGVSQSPRYKVAKRGQDVALRCDPISGHVSLFWYQQALGQGPEFLTYFQNEAQLDKSGLPSDRFFAERPEGSVSTLKIQRTQQEDSAVYLCASPNEQFFGPGTRLTVL.

The V call is TRBV28, the J call TRBJ2-2; D is uncertain. The ends were cut back, 3 bases at V and 1 base at J, with 12 bases in the middle. This CDR3 has 16 residues. Germline V gives CDR1 MDHEN, CDR2 SYDVKM. The CDR3 nucleotides read TGTGCCAGCAGTTTTTCGGGTTTGGGGAACACCGGGGAGCTGTTTTTT. It codes for CASSFSGLGNTGELFF.

V is TRBV7-2 and J is TRBJ2-7, with D perhaps matching TRBD2 (7 bases). CDR1 and CDR2 (germline): SGHTA, FQGNSA. This CDR3 region has 15 residues. With 4 bases removed from V and 2 bases from J, the gap between germline ends came to 15 bases. DNA of the CDR3: TGTGCCAGCAGCTCGAGGGGGGGCGTAACCTACGAGCAGTACTTC. It yields the protein CASSSRGGVTYEQYF.

Only a few counts were recorded for this clonotype. The rearrangement uses TRBV12-3 or TRBV12-4 and TRBJ1-5; 7 bases line up with TRBD1. V lost 4 bases, J lost 4 bases, and 4 bases stayed unmatched. This CDR3 contains 14 residues. CDR3 sequence reads: CASSYGTENQPQHF. The CDR3 coding sequence is TGTGCCAGCAGTTACGGGACAGAGAATCAGCCCCAGCATTTT.

There are a few counts of this clonotype. The CDR3 DNA is TGTGCCATCAGTGTCCTGGACAGGGGCTACGAGCAGTACTTC. It is translated as CAISVLDRGYEQYF. V is TRBV10-3 and J is TRBJ2-7, with 9 bases identical to TRBD1. Losses at the gene ends were 4 bases for V and 3 bases for J; bases not matched to a gene: 4. The CDR3 length is 14 residues. Per the germline V gene, CDR1 is ENHRY and CDR2 is SYGVKD.

The chain links TRBV5-1 to TRBJ1-6, with D possibly TRBD1 on 5 matching bases. Germline CDR1 and CDR2: SGHRS and YFSETQ. Trimming cost V 0 bases and J 9 bases, with 10 bases left between them. The CDR3 sequence is 14 residues long. For the CDR3, the DNA is TGCGCCAGCAGCTTGGGGGGGGTTGGTTCACCCCTCCACTTT. Protein product: CASSLGGVGSPLHF.

The rearrangement joins TRBV12-3 or TRBV12-4 to TRBJ2-3; D is possibly TRBD1 or TRBD2 (5 bases each). CDR3 length: 14 residues. Trimming took off 6 bases at V and 1 base at J, with 11 bases between the two ends. The CDR3 here is CASSRDGGTDTQYF. CDR3 sequence (DNA): TGTGCCAGCAGCCGGGACGGGGGCACAGATACGCAGTATTTT.

This clonotype was seen a few times. The chain combines TRBV20-1 with TRBJ2-2; D gene uncertain. There are 14 residues in the CDR3. V gave up 3 bases and J gave up 2 bases, with 10 bases separating them. CDR1 DFQATT and CDR2 SNEGSKA come from the germline V gene (reference sequence). This chain's CDR3 is CSASGRLNTGELFF. CDR3 coding DNA: TGCAGTGCTAGCGGCAGGCTCAACACCGGGGAGCTGTTTTTT.

This clonotype was counted many times. J is TRBJ1-1 and V is TRBV5-1; no clear D. From germline, CDR1 is SGHRS and CDR2 YFSETQ. Trimming cost V 4 bases and J 1 base, with 8 bases left between them. The CDR3 has 13 residues. CDR3: CASSLRRNTEAFF. CDR3 coding DNA: TGCGCCAGCAGCCTTAGGAGGAACACTGAAGCTTTCTTT.

CDR3 sequence reads: CASSLYRVGGYTF. Written as DNA, the CDR3 is TGTGCCAGCAGTTTGTACAGGGTAGGGGGCTACACCTTC. The chain carries TRBV12-3 or TRBV12-4 and TRBJ1-2; D may be TRBD1 (6 bases). The CDR3 sequence is 13 residues long. The germline V and J ends were trimmed by 3 bases and 8 bases, with 13 bases remaining between them.

This clonotype was observed a handful of times. J is TRBJ1-2 and V is TRBV18; 10 nucleotides match TRBD1. The CDR3 loop spans 14 amino acids. Germline V gives CDR1 KGHSH, CDR2 LQKENI. The junction had 2 bases not matched to a gene; V was cut back by 3 bases and J by 4 bases. CDR3 nucleotide sequence: TGTGCCAGCTCACCGGGACAGGGGATCTATGGCTACACCTTC. Its translation: CASSPGQGIYGYTF.

This clonotype was observed a few times. This chain connects TRBV29-1 to TRBJ2-5, with D unresolved. The V end was cut by 7 bases, the J end by 2 bases, with 14 bases between. Germline loops: CDR1 SQVTM, CDR2 ANQGSEA. The CDR3 consists of 13 residues. CDR3 sequence reads: CSASQTPQETQYF. DNA for the CDR3: TGCAGCGCGTCCCAAACTCCACAAGAGACCCAGTACTTC.

This clonotype was seen only a few times. This rearrangement joins TRBV11-3 to TRBJ2-1; 9 nucleotides align to TRBD2. Germline-derived CDR1 and CDR2 are SGHNT and YENEEA. The V and J ends lost 1 base and 5 bases, in that order; junction bases with no gene match: 24. The CDR3 covers 22 residues. The CDR3 DNA follows: TGTGCCAGCAGCTTAGGGGTCTGGCGGCGGGAGGGCCTAATTCGGTCCCACAATGAGCAGTTCTTC. The encoded protein is CASSLGVWRREGLIRSHNEQFF.

V is TRBV10-3 and J is TRBJ1-3; TRBD1 matches at 10 bases. Germline trimming cut 6 bases from V and 0 bases from J; bases unmatched to any gene: 8. CDR1 and CDR2 from the germline V gene are ENHRY and SYGVKD. This CDR3 region has 17 residues. DNA for the CDR3: TGTGCCATCAGGCCGGGACAGGGGACCATCTCTGGAAACACCATATATTTT. Protein: CAIRPGQGTISGNTIYF.